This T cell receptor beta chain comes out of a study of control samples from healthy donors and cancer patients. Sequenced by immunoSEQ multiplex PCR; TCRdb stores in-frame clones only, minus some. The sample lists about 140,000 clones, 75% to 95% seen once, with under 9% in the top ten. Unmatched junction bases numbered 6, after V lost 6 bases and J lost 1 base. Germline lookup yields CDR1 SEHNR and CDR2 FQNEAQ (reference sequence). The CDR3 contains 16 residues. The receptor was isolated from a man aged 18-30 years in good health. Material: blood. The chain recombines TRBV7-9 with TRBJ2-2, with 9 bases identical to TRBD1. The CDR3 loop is CASRESTGGNTGELFF. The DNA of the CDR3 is TGTGCCAGCAGGGAGTCGACAGGGGGGAACACCGGGGAGCTGTTTTTT.